Listed below are T cell receptor beta chains from one sample, sequenced in a study of lymphopenia after photon versus proton radiotherapy. Here immunoSEQ multiplex PCR was the method, and the copy in TCRdb shows in-frame clones only, minus some. The table lists 30,000 to 45,000 clones, over 65% of them singletons. Sequencing used peripheral blood, obtained from a patient treated with photon-based radiotherapy. These receptors all come from a man aged 45-60 years with gastric cancer. The CDR3 runs from the conserved cysteine through the conserved F or W. The D gene is left open where the match is weak. Rows give clone size only sometimes, using once, few, many, or a class for an expanded clone.

CDR3 protein: CASSQDQGIPYEQYF; CDR3 DNA: TGCGCCAGCAGCCAAGACCAGGGGATTCCCTACGAGCAGTACTTC; clone size: -; J gene: TRBJ2-7; D gene: -; V gene: TRBV4-3
CDR3 protein: CASSLVSEGTGNTIYF; CDR3 DNA: TGCGCCAGCAGCTTGGTTTCGGAGGGGACTGGAAACACCATATATTTT; clone size: -; J gene: TRBJ1-3; D gene: -; V gene: TRBV5-1
CDR3 protein: CASSYVTDYGYTF; CDR3 DNA: TGTGCCAGCAGTTACGTAACAGACTATGGCTACACCTTC; clone size: once; J gene: TRBJ1-2; D gene: -; V gene: TRBV6-6
CDR3 protein: CASKAEIFNQPQHF; CDR3 DNA: TGTGCCAGTAAAGCTGAGATCTTCAATCAGCCCCAGCATTTT; clone size: -; J gene: TRBJ1-5; D gene: -; V gene: TRBV19
CDR3 protein: CASSQDFWGQETQYF; CDR3 DNA: TGCGCCAGCAGCCAAGATTTCTGGGGCCAAGAGACCCAGTACTTC; clone size: -; J gene: TRBJ2-5; D gene: -; V gene: TRBV4-3
CDR3 protein: CASSLQGQSYTDTQYF; CDR3 DNA: TGTGCCAGCTCACTACAGGGACAGAGCTACACAGATACGCAGTATTTT; clone size: -; J gene: TRBJ2-3; D gene: TRBD1; V gene: TRBV18
CDR3 protein: CAWTPTSVESGEQFF; CDR3 DNA: TGTGCCTGGACCCCGACTAGCGTAGAGTCTGGTGAGCAGTTCTTC; clone size: -; J gene: TRBJ2-1; D gene: TRBD2; V gene: TRBV30
CDR3 protein: CASSPTPDSLIYGYTF; CDR3 DNA: TGTGCCAGCAGTCCCACCCCCGACAGTCTGATCTATGGCTACACCTTC; clone size: -; J gene: TRBJ1-2; D gene: -; V gene: TRBV27
CDR3 protein: CASSPRQGDWSGELFF; CDR3 DNA: TGTGCCAGTAGCCCGAGACAGGGTGATTGGTCCGGGGAGCTGTTTTTT; clone size: -; J gene: TRBJ2-2; D gene: TRBD1; V gene: TRBV19
CDR3 protein: CASTPGRALSGNTIYF; CDR3 DNA: TGTGCCAGTACCCCGGGCAGGGCCCTCTCTGGAAACACCATATATTTT; clone size: -; J gene: TRBJ1-3; D gene: -; V gene: TRBV19
CDR3 protein: CASSSGQVSTNEKLFF; CDR3 DNA: TGTGCCAGCAGCTCAGGACAGGTCTCAACTAATGAAAAACTGTTTTTT; clone size: -; J gene: TRBJ1-4; D gene: TRBD1; V gene: TRBV7-8
CDR3 protein: CASSQSGHGGTEAFF; CDR3 DNA: TGCGCCAGCAGTCAATCGGGCCATGGGGGCACTGAAGCTTTCTTT; clone size: -; J gene: TRBJ1-1; D gene: -; V gene: TRBV23-1
CDR3 protein: CASSKGLSYEQYF; CDR3 DNA: TGTGCCAGCAGCAAGGGTCTTTCCTACGAGCAGTACTTC; clone size: -; J gene: TRBJ2-7; D gene: -; V gene: TRBV4-2
CDR3 protein: CASKRHGENGQPQHF; CDR3 DNA: TGTGCCAGCAAGAGACACGGGGAGAATGGCCAGCCCCAGCATTTT; clone size: few; J gene: TRBJ1-5; D gene: -; V gene: TRBV2
CDR3 protein: CASTRMGRETQYF; CDR3 DNA: TGTGCCAGCACCCGGATGGGCCGGGAGACCCAGTACTTC; clone size: -; J gene: TRBJ2-5; D gene: -; V gene: TRBV5-5
CDR3 protein: CASSEGGGAGEKLFF; CDR3 DNA: TGTGCCAGCAGTGAAGGGGGAGGGGCGGGAGAAAAACTGTTTTTT; clone size: once; J gene: TRBJ1-4; D gene: -; V gene: TRBV6-1
CDR3 protein: CSDSGTGSTTDTQYF; CDR3 DNA: TGCAGCGACTCTGGGACAGGCTCCACCACAGATACGCAGTATTTT; clone size: -; J gene: TRBJ2-3; D gene: TRBD1; V gene: TRBV29-1
CDR3 protein: CASSPGQFGGYTF; CDR3 DNA: TGTGCCAGCAGTCCGGGGCAGTTCGGTGGCTACACCTTC; clone size: -; J gene: TRBJ1-2; D gene: -; V gene: TRBV6-1
CDR3 protein: CASSPNRGSTDTQYF; CDR3 DNA: TGTGCCAGCAGCCCCAACAGGGGAAGCACAGATACGCAGTATTTT; clone size: -; J gene: TRBJ2-3; D gene: TRBD1; V gene: TRBV7-9
CDR3 protein: CAWILDGGSTDTQYF; CDR3 DNA: TGTGCCTGGATCCTAGACGGGGGGAGCACAGATACGCAGTATTTT; clone size: -; J gene: TRBJ2-3; D gene: TRBD2; V gene: TRBV30
CDR3 protein: CASSRRTGQSGANVLTF; CDR3 DNA: TGTGCCAGTAGTAGACGGACAGGGCAGTCTGGGGCCAACGTCCTGACTTTC; clone size: -; J gene: TRBJ2-6; D gene: TRBD1; V gene: TRBV19
CDR3 protein: CASSLGLREGTDTQYF; CDR3 DNA: TGTGCCAGCAGCTTAGGCCTCCGGGAAGGCACAGATACGCAGTATTTT; clone size: -; J gene: TRBJ2-3; D gene: -; V gene: TRBV11-3
CDR3 protein: CASGPPLAGGEETQYF; CDR3 DNA: TGTGCTAGTGGCCCCCCACTAGCGGGAGGAGAAGAGACCCAGTACTTC; clone size: -; J gene: TRBJ2-5; D gene: TRBD2; V gene: TRBV12-5